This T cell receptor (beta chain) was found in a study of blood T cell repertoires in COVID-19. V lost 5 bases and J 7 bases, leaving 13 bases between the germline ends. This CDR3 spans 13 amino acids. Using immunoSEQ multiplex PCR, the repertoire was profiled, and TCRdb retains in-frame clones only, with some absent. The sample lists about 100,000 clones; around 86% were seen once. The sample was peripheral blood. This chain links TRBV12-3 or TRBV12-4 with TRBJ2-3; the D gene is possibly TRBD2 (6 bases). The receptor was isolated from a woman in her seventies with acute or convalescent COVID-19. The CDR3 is CASSPGVSHTQYF. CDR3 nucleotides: TGTGCCAGCAGTCCGGGGGTGTCTCATACGCAGTATTTT.